A selection of T cell receptor beta chains follows, all from one sample in a study of shared clonotypes between healthy human individuals. The protocol was immunoSEQ multiplex PCR, while the TCRdb copy is restricted to in-frame clones and leaves out a portion. The sample records about 1 million clones, 75% being singletons. Sequences were obtained from memory CD4+ T cells sorted from blood. These receptors were obtained from a man aged 18 to 29 in good health. Both conserved end residues are part of each CDR3. Each record gives: clone size, V gene, J gene, D gene, CDR3 protein, CDR3 DNA. A D gene is named only where the DNA matches it firmly. Not all rows give a size; the values are once, few, many and, for expanded clones, a class.

NA	TRBV9	TRBJ2-3	NA	CASSGTVSTDTQYF	TGTGCCAGCAGCGGGACTGTCAGCACAGATACGCAGTATTTT
NA	TRBV7-9	TRBJ2-2	NA	CASSLWNTGELFF	TGTGCCAGCAGCTTATGGAACACCGGGGAGCTGTTTTTT
NA	TRBV12-5	TRBJ2-1	NA	CASGLGPELWNEQFF	TGTGCTAGTGGTTTGGGACCCGAGTTATGGAATGAGCAGTTCTTC
NA	TRBV18	TRBJ2-3	NA	CASGANTDTQYF	TGTGCCAGCGGGGCTAACACAGATACGCAGTATTTT
NA	TRBV5-8	TRBJ2-4	TRBD2	CASSLEGGAKNIQYF	TGTGCCAGCAGCTTGGAGGGAGGGGCCAAAAACATTCAGTACTTC
NA	TRBV9	TRBJ2-5	TRBD2	CASSPGTSGGAQETQYF	TGTGCCAGCAGCCCCGGGACTAGCGGGGGGGCCCAAGAGACCCAGTACTTC
NA	TRBV25-1	TRBJ1-1	TRBD1	CASMDRTNTEAFF	TGTGCCAGCATGGACAGGACGAACACTGAAGCTTTCTTT
NA	TRBV9	TRBJ2-3	TRBD2	CASSVGTSGIGDTQYF	TGTGCCAGCAGCGTGGGGACTAGCGGGATCGGAGATACGCAGTATTTT
NA	TRBV14	TRBJ1-1	NA	CASSLLDQVTNTEAFF	TGTGCCAGCAGCCTCCTCGACCAGGTGACGAACACTGAAGCTTTCTTT
NA	TRBV6-4	TRBJ1-2	TRBD1	CASSLGTGFGYGYTF	TGTGCCAGCAGCCTCGGGACAGGGTTCGGCTATGGCTACACCTTC
many	TRBV19	TRBJ1-3	TRBD1	CASRMDRGNTIYF	TGTGCCAGTAGAATGGACAGGGGAAACACCATATATTTT
NA	TRBV4-2	TRBJ2-7	NA	CASSQDIRVQSSYEQYF	TGTGCCAGCAGCCAAGATATTCGGGTACAGAGCTCCTACGAGCAGTACTTC
NA	TRBV6-1	TRBJ2-1	NA	CASSEAQEQFF	TGTGCCAGCAGTGAAGCTCAGGAGCAGTTCTTC
NA	TRBV7-3	TRBJ2-7	TRBD1	CASSLTAAGTGASEQYF	TGTGCCAGCAGCTTAACCGCAGCCGGGACAGGGGCTAGCGAGCAGTACTTC
NA	TRBV25-1	TRBJ2-1	TRBD2	CASSAGWGSGGFEQFF	TGTGCCAGCAGTGCTGGCTGGGGTAGCGGGGGCTTTGAGCAGTTCTTC
NA	TRBV5-4	TRBJ2-2	NA	CASSLNSLRGELFF	TGTGCCAGCAGCTTGAATAGCCTTCGCGGGGAGCTGTTTTTT
NA	TRBV9	TRBJ2-3	TRBD2	CASSPNLSSGRFTDTQYF	TGTGCCAGCAGCCCCAACCTTTCTAGCGGGAGATTCACAGATACGCAGTATTTT
NA	TRBV7-2	TRBJ2-3	NA	CASSSSSVSTDTQYF	TGTGCCAGCAGCTCGTCTAGCGTAAGCACAGATACGCAGTATTTT
NA	TRBV5-1	TRBJ2-3	TRBD2	CASSLALAGEADTQYF	TGCGCCAGCAGCTTGGCGCTAGCGGGAGAAGCAGATACGCAGTATTTT
NA	TRBV28	TRBJ2-1	TRBD2	CASSLEGLAGGNNEQFF	TGTGCCAGCAGTCTGGAGGGACTAGCGGGGGGGAACAATGAGCAGTTCTTC